This TCR beta chain was profiled in a study of T cell changes during pregnancy in multiple sclerosis. V was cut by 1 base and J by 7 bases, with 13 bases left in between. This CDR3 spans 14 amino acids. Germline assignment: CDR1 MNHNS and CDR2 SASEGT. Repertoires were generated with immunoSEQ multiplex PCR, while TCRdb's copy carries only in-frame clones and drops some. The repertoire holds about 84,000 clones, roughly 94% seen once, with around 0.91% in the top ten. In its sample, this clone was seen a few times. This chain uses TRBV6-1 with TRBJ1-2; D is undetermined. The sample in question was peripheral blood, obtained in the second trimester of pregnancy. The sequence was obtained from a female donor in good health, enrolled as a control in a pregnancy study. The CDR3 bases are TGTGCCAGCAGTGAAGAAGGGAGGACTGGTGGCTACACCTTC. Encoded protein: CASSEEGRTGGYTF.